A single sample gave rise to the 13 T cell receptor beta chains below, sequenced in a study of control samples from healthy donors and cancer patients (dated by TCRdb to about 2020). Library method: the immunoSEQ multiplex PCR assay. Not all clones reach the TCRdb copy of this immuneACCESS table, which keeps in-frame sequences only. Checked studies attribute under half of the gap to unresolved V genes and leave the rest unexplained. Here the sample has over 200,000 clones; roughly 82% occur a single time. Jointly, the top ten make up approximately 12% of the sample. Sequencing was performed on PBMCs. Receptors were obtained from a woman in her sixties or seventies with lung cancer.

The chain recombines TRBV7-2 with TRBJ2-1, with no clear D. Germline V gives CDR1 SGHTA, CDR2 FQGNSA. The CDR3 has 12 residues. With 2 bases removed from V and 2 bases from J, the gap between germline ends came to 1 base. Here the CDR3 DNA reads TGTGCCAGCAGCTTAACCTACAATGAGCAGTTCTTC. Translation gives CASSLTYNEQFF.

There are a few counts of this clone. This rearrangement joins TRBV2 to TRBJ1-1; 8 positions match TRBD1. CDR1 and CDR2 (germline): SNHLY, FYNNEI. V lost 8 bases, J lost 4 bases, and 6 bases stayed unmatched. The CDR3 length is 13 residues. In DNA form, the CDR3 reads TGTGCCAGCGGGGGACAGGTTGGCACTGAAGCTTTCTTT. This translates into CASGGQVGTEAFF.

This clone appeared once. The chain employs TRBV24-1 and TRBJ2-1, with D maybe TRBD2 (6 bases). Per germline, CDR1 KGHDR and CDR2 SFDVKD. The germline V and J ends were trimmed by 8 bases and 0 bases, with 16 bases remaining between them. The CDR3 is 16 amino acids. CDR3 sequence: CATMMEGKGSYNEQFF. CDR3 coding DNA: TGTGCCACCATGATGGAGGGAAAGGGCTCCTACAATGAGCAGTTCTTC.

The V call is TRBV5-1, the J call TRBJ2-5, with D maybe TRBD2 (6 bases). The V end was cut by 4 bases, the J end by 5 bases, with 18 bases between. The germline V gene encodes CDR1 SGHRS and CDR2 YFSETQ. The CDR3 contains 15 residues. The CDR3 loop is CASSPGDLEGETQYF. Here the CDR3 DNA reads TGCGCCAGCAGCCCCGGGGACCTGGAGGGGGAGACCCAGTACTTC.

The count of this clone is one. V gene TRBV7-6 combines with J gene TRBJ2-3; 7 bases map to TRBD2. V gave up 4 bases and J gave up 3 bases; unmatched junction bases: 10. The CDR3 is made up of 16 amino acids. Germline CDR1 reads SGHVS; CDR2 reads FNYEAQ. As DNA, the CDR3 is TGTGCCAGCAGCTCCCGCGCGGGAGAGGGGACAGATACGCAGTATTTT. Protein product: CASSSRAGEGTDTQYF.

The V gene is TRBV2, the J gene TRBJ2-2; the D is unclear. The CDR3 loop spans 14 amino acids. CDR1 is SNHLY and CDR2 is FYNNEI in the germline V gene. Trimming took off 4 bases at V and 4 bases at J, with 10 bases between the two ends. DNA of the CDR3: TGTGCCAGCAGTGGGGCAGAGACCACCGGGGAGCTGTTTTTT. It is translated as CASSGAETTGELFF.

J is TRBJ1-1 and V is TRBV7-8; D not resolved. This CDR3 comprises 12 residues. Germline V gene data show CDR1 as SGHVS and CDR2 as FQNEAQ. V was cut by 6 bases and J by 6 bases, with 11 bases left in between. The CDR3 DNA reads as TGTGCCAGCAGTGGAAGGGCCCCTGAAGCTTTCTTT. Its protein is CASSGRAPEAFF.

The chain carries TRBV5-1 and TRBJ1-2; 7 bases are shared with TRBD1. V lost 4 bases and J lost 2; bases outside the gene matches: 5. Germline V gene sequence: CDR1 SGHRS, CDR2 YFSETQ. The CDR3 is 14 amino acids. CDR3 region: CASSPPGQNYGYTF. In nucleotides, the CDR3 is TGCGCCAGCAGCCCGCCGGGACAGAACTATGGCTACACCTTC. The whole variable domain, filled in from reference TRBV5-1 and TRBJ1-2, reads KAGVTQTPRYLIKTRGQQVTLSCSPISGHRSVSWYQQTPGQGLQFLFEYFSETQRNKGNFPGRFSGRQFSNSRSEMNVSTLELGDSALYLCASSPPGQNYGYTFGSGTRLTVV.

The chain employs TRBV28 and TRBJ1-2; D might be TRBD1 (6 bases). CDR3 size: 14 residues. Trimming left V 7 bases short and J 4 bases short, with 16 bases between. Germline CDR1 MDHEN, CDR2 SYDVKM. The CDR3 region is CASTGGQGTYGYTF. The DNA for the CDR3 is TGTGCCAGCACGGGGGGGCAGGGGACCTATGGCTACACCTTC.

In its sample, this clone was seen a few times. The CDR3 bases are TGTGCCAGCAGCGTAGACTCCCGGGCCGGGCAGCCCCAGCATTTT. Amino acid sequence: CASSVDSRAGQPQHF. The chain recombines TRBV9 with TRBJ1-5; D gene ambiguous. The CDR3 runs to 15 residues. Trimming left V 0 bases short and J 7 bases short, with 14 bases between. CDR1 and CDR2 from the germline V gene are SGDLS and YYNGEE.

As DNA, the CDR3 is TGCGCCAGCAGCCGGGGACTCGAGCGGAATGAGCAGTTCTTC. The encoded protein is CASSRGLERNEQFF. The V call is TRBV5-1, the J call TRBJ2-1, with D possibly TRBD2 on 6 matching bases. The CDR3 contains 14 residues. The V and J ends lost 4 bases and 7 bases respectively, with 15 bases between them. In germline, CDR1 is SGHRS, CDR2 YFSETQ.

This CDR3 is CSASQGTGLETQYF. In DNA, the CDR3 is TGCAGTGCTAGTCAGGGGACAGGGTTGGAGACCCAGTACTTC. The rearrangement links TRBV20-1 to TRBJ2-5; 9 nucleotides agree with TRBD1. J was trimmed by 5 bases and V by 3 bases; bases with no gene match: 7. CDR1 DFQATT and CDR2 SNEGSKA come from the germline V gene (reference sequence). The CDR3 has 14 residues.

The chain is built from TRBV5-4 and TRBJ1-2; no clear D gene. The CDR3 contains 13 residues. V shed 1 base and J shed 2 bases, with 6 bases lying between them. Germline lookup yields CDR1 SGHNT and CDR2 YYREEE (reference sequence). DNA for the CDR3: TGTGCCAGCAGCTTGAAGGCCAACTATGGCTACACCTTC. Protein sequence: CASSLKANYGYTF.